This T cell receptor (beta chain) was identified in a study of radiation and T cells in renal cell carcinoma. The wider study: Nephrectomy followed 15 Gy stereotactic body radiation by 4 weeks. General study results and limits: Pretreatment tumor biopsies were lacking, so baseline clonotypes are unknown. Top tumor clonotypes rose in blood 2 weeks post-radiation, then contracted.

As to time point: blood 2 weeks post-SBRT. Specified treatment: 15 Gy SBRT to primary tumor, nephrectomy 4 weeks later. The tumor was a clear cell renal cell carcinoma. TCRdb keeps only in-frame clones here, not all; method: immunoSEQ multiplex PCR. The profile shows some 120,000 clones, 75% to 85% of them singletons. Trimming took 6 bases from V and 5 from J, leaving 19 bases between them. CDR1 and CDR2 from the germline V gene are MGHDK and SYGVNS. The CDR3 contains 15 residues. Remarks on this clone: Its antigen is currently unknown.

This chain links TRBV25-1 with TRBJ2-5; tentatively, D is TRBD2 (7 bases). Sequenced here: blood, sampled from a patient whose treatment included radiotherapy and nephrectomy. This sequence originates from a woman aged 60-75 years with renal cell carcinoma. The CDR3 reads CASSLGGGFWETQYF. The CDR3 DNA reads as TGTGCCAGCAGCTTAGGGGGGGGGTTTTGGGAGACCCAGTACTTC.